The rows below give T cell receptor beta chains drawn from one sample of a study of blood T cell repertoires in COVID-19. Repertoires were generated with immunoSEQ multiplex PCR, while TCRdb's copy carries only in-frame clones and drops some. The sample lists 250,000 to 350,000 clones; 87% were seen once. The sequenced sample consisted of peripheral blood. These receptors all stem from a woman between 50 and 59 years old who had recovered from COVID-19. The CDR3 runs from the conserved cysteine through the conserved F or W. A D gene is named only where the DNA matches it firmly. Some rows have no size entry. The others give once, few or many, or a class for an expanded clone.

d_call clone_size j_call v_call cdr3_nt cdr3_aa
NA NA TRBJ2-1 TRBV14 TGTGCCAGCAGCTCTGACTGGCCGAGCTCCTACAATGAGCAGTTCTTC CASSSDWPSSYNEQFF
TRBD2 NA TRBJ2-3 TRBV4-3 TGCGCCAGCAGCCAGGCCGGGACTAGCGGGAGGGGAGCAGATACGCAGTATTTT CASSQAGTSGRGADTQYF
NA NA TRBJ1-1 TRBV6-5 TGTGCCAGCAGCCGGTCCCCGGGGAGGCCTGAAGCTTTCTTT CASSRSPGRPEAFF
TRBD1 NA TRBJ2-2 TRBV19 TGTGCCAGTAGTGCCTTACAGGGGGGCGCGAACACCGGGGAGCTGTTTTTT CASSALQGGANTGELFF
NA NA TRBJ1-5 TRBV14 TGTGCCAGCAGCCAAAACCACGGGGAGCCCCAGCATTTT CASSQNHGEPQHF
TRBD1 NA TRBJ1-2 TRBV30 TGTGCCTGGAGGGACAGGGGGAGATTGGTGGGTGGCTACACCTTC CAWRDRGRLVGGYTF
NA NA TRBJ1-1 TRBV6-2/TRBV6-3 TGTGCCAGCAGCAGACAGGTGAACACTGAAGCTTTCTTT CASSRQVNTEAFF
TRBD2 NA TRBJ2-7 TRBV10-1 TGCGCCAGCAGCAGTAGCGGGGAGTACGAGCAGTACTTC CASSSSGEYEQYF
NA few TRBJ1-1 TRBV10-3 TGTGCCATTCATCCCGACAGACCAAACACTGAAGCTTTCTTT CAIHPDRPNTEAFF
TRBD1 NA TRBJ1-1 TRBV14 TGTGCCAGCAGCCCGGTAGGACAGGGGAACACTGAAGCTTTCTTT CASSPVGQGNTEAFF
TRBD1 once TRBJ2-2 TRBV5-4 TGTGCCAGCAGCTTTAATAGGGGACAGTCGAACACCGGGGAGCTGTTTTTT CASSFNRGQSNTGELFF
NA NA TRBJ2-7 TRBV6-5 TGTGCCAGCAGTCCGAGCGGCGGGGGCGCCTACGAGCAGTACTTC CASSPSGGGAYEQYF
NA NA TRBJ2-5 TRBV3-1/TRBV3-2 TGTGCCAGCAGCCTGCGGGCCCCTGGTTGGGCCCAGTACTTC CASSLRAPGWAQYF
NA NA TRBJ2-3 TRBV6-2/TRBV6-3 TGTGCCAGCAGCCCCCCCCCGACTAGCACAGATACGCAGTATTTT CASSPPPTSTDTQYF
NA NA TRBJ1-2 TRBV12-5 TGTGCTAGTGGTGCGGAGCTTATGAACTATGGCTACACCTTC CASGAELMNYGYTF